Given below is one T cell receptor beta chain in context. Its matching antigen is unknown. This table comes from immunoSEQ multiplex PCR, and its TCRdb copy is limited to in-frame clones, with some not included. The top ten hold roughly 2% of the sample, which has around 150,000 clones, 81% seen once. These data originate in a study of cytotoxic CD8 clonotypes in ibrutinib-treated CLL. This CDR3 has 14 amino acids. Germline lookup yields CDR1 SGHRS and CDR2 YFSETQ. Trimming removed 8 bases from V and 1 base from J, with 15 bases in between. Findings of the study overall: Elevated clonality accompanied ibrutinib response, with a return toward baseline values at progression.

This clonotype was sampled from a human donor with chronic lymphocytic leukemia. This sequence joins TRBV5-1 and TRBJ1-1; D possibly corresponds to TRBD1 (6 bases). The sample here was PBMCs, taken after 12 months of ibrutinib treatment. CDR3 amino acids: CASRLGQSNTEAFF. In DNA form, the CDR3 reads TGCGCCAGTCGCCTCGGACAGTCGAACACTGAAGCTTTCTTT.